The sequence of this TCR beta chain was determined in a study of cytomegalovirus exposure and HLA in healthy donors. This CDR3 spans 13 amino acids. V lost 2 bases to trimming and J lost 2 bases, with 7 bases between them. From germline, CDR1 is SGHDT and CDR2 YYEEEE. Assay: immunoSEQ multiplex PCR; the TCRdb copy retains only in-frame clones and omits some. The sample contains approximately 160,000 clones, around four fifths of which appear only once. Findings of the study overall: CMV antigen specificity of three CMV-associated chains was confirmed in vitro. TCR sequences were mostly rare, though some public TCRs occurred in many donors.

The donors were members of the validation cohort, which comprised 100 to 150 subjects and was separate from the first cohort of 666 subjects. Worth noting for this clone: The target antigen is unknown.

Sample: PBMCs. The sequence derives from a man aged 30-40 years in good health and CMV-seropositive. This sequence joins TRBV5-6 and TRBJ2-5; no clear D gene. CDR3 in DNA: TGTGCCAGCAGCTTAATACTTCAAGAGACCCAGTACTTC. Its protein product is CASSLILQETQYF.